This T cell receptor beta chain was recovered during a study of blood T cells in healthy people across ages. The CDR3 length is 15 residues. V was clipped by 0 bases and J by 6 bases, with 14 bases between them. Germline CDR1 and CDR2: MRHNA and SNTAGT. Next came a second PCR, run for about 6 to 11 cycles, which used a sample-barcoded 5' primer along with a J-beta primer mix. TCRdb used MiXCR to reprocess the 5' RACE reads, holding one entry per CDR3 protein. The sample yields 900,000 to 950,000 distinct CDR3 sequences, roughly 29% seen once. The sample was also linked to a second study, of T cells of mothers and their children.

The receptor's source is a woman aged 40 to 50 in good health. The rearrangement links TRBV6-4 to TRBJ1-2; a possible D gene is TRBD1 (5 bases). Sequencing was carried out using blood. The CDR3 DNA is TGTGCCAGCAGTGACTCAGGTGGGGGGTCGGATGGCTACACCTTC. It is translated as CASSDSGGGSDGYTF.